This entry lists 16 T cell receptor beta chains sequenced from one sample in a study of shared clonotypes between healthy human individuals. The assay was immunoSEQ multiplex PCR, and TCRdb's table has in-frame clones only and misses some. The data contain roughly 2,500,000 clones, more than 85% of them singletons. The sample was naive CD4+ T cells from PBMCs. This sample's subset: CD45RA+ positively selected. These receptors came from a man in his late teens or twenties in good health. Some clones in this sample may be carry-over from other donors' samples.

The rearrangement joins TRBV7-9 to TRBJ1-2; 9 bases are a match to TRBD1. The CDR3 runs to 18 residues. V dropped 4 bases and J dropped 0; count of bases not matched to a gene: 12. Per germline, CDR1 SEHNR and CDR2 FQNEAQ (reference sequence). CDR3 in DNA: TGTGCCAGCAGCTCACCCGACGGGACAGGGCCTACTAACTATGGCTACACCTTC. Translating gives CASSSPDGTGPTNYGYTF.

The chain is built from TRBV7-3 and TRBJ2-1, with 11 bases aligning to TRBD2. This CDR3 contains 16 residues. The germline gives CDR1 SGHTA, CDR2 FQGTGA. Losses at the gene ends were 5 bases for V and 8 bases for J; bases not matched to a gene: 11. In nucleotides, the CDR3 is TGTGCCAGCAGCCCAGGTGGGACTAGCGGAGGATATGAGCAGTTCTTC. This gives the protein CASSPGGTSGGYEQFF.

A note on this clone: This same CDR3 is encoded by further DNA sequences in the sample. The chain combines TRBV19 with TRBJ1-2; D perhaps matches TRBD1 (6 bases). The germline V and J ends were trimmed by 11 bases and 0 bases, with 10 bases remaining between them. In germline, CDR1 is LNHDA, CDR2 SQIVND (reference sequence). CDR3 length equals 12 residues. The CDR3 region is CASRGPNYGYTF. In nucleotides, the CDR3 is TGTGCCTCGCGGGGGCCTAACTATGGCTACACCTTC.

In regard to this clone: Other nucleotide sequences from this sample produce the same CDR3. The rearrangement uses TRBV11-2 and TRBJ2-1; TRBD1 matches at 7 bases. CDR3 size: 13 residues. The germline gives CDR1 SGHAT, CDR2 FQNNGV. After removal of 1 base from V and 6 bases from J, the junction contained 0 bases not matched to a gene. DNA for the CDR3: TGTGCCAGCAGCTTAGCAGGGGGCAATGAGCAGTTCTTC. This translates into CASSLAGGNEQFF. Based on the CDR3 plus reference TRBV11-2 and TRBJ2-1, the full variable domain is EAGVAQSPRYKIIEKRQSVAFWCNPISGHATLYWYQQILGQGPKLLIQFQNNGVVDDSQLPKDRFSAERLKGVDSTLKIQPAKLEDSAVYLCASSLAGGNEQFFGPGTRLTVL.

The chain has TRBV5-4 and TRBJ2-5, with a possible D match to TRBD1 (6 bases). This CDR3 is 14 amino acids long. V lost 2 bases, J lost 2 bases, and 10 bases lay in between. CDR1 SGHNT and CDR2 YYREEE come from the germline V gene (reference sequence). CDR3 coding DNA: TGTGCCAGCAGCTTACAGGGTATACAAGAGACCCAGTACTTC. It is translated as CASSLQGIQETQYF.

The rearrangement uses TRBV9 and TRBJ1-3, with D possibly being TRBD1 (6 bases). Germline V gives CDR1 SGDLS, CDR2 YYNGEE. The CDR3 has 14 residues. Trimming took off 0 bases at V and 11 bases at J, with 15 bases between the two ends. The CDR3 protein is CASSVAGTTVAIYF. DNA of the CDR3: TGTGCCAGCAGCGTAGCCGGGACAACGGTAGCCATATATTTT.

The rearrangement uses TRBV2 and TRBJ1-4; 10 nucleotides match TRBD1. V dropped 6 bases and J dropped 6; count of bases not matched to a gene: 7. This CDR3 has 15 residues. The V gene's germline CDR1 is SNHLY and CDR2 FYNNEI. CDR3 residues: CASSAQTGGYEKLFF. CDR3 nucleotides: TGTGCCAGCAGCGCCCAGACAGGGGGCTATGAAAAACTGTTTTTT.

The rearrangement links TRBV30 to TRBJ2-4; no clear D. CDR3 length equals 12 residues. Trimming took 0 bases from V and 9 from J, leaving 9 bases between them. From germline, CDR1 is GTSNPN and CDR2 SVGIG (reference sequence). The CDR3 loop is CAWSVPSTIQYF. Written as DNA, the CDR3 is TGTGCCTGGAGTGTGCCCTCCACCATTCAGTACTTC.

The chain is built from TRBV29-1 and TRBJ2-1; D perhaps matches TRBD1 (6 bases). This CDR3 contains 10 residues. Germline assignment: CDR1 SQVTM and CDR2 ANQGSEA. Trimming left V 4 bases short and J 12 bases short, with 10 bases between. The CDR3 is CSVGPGVQFF. The DNA for the CDR3 is TGCAGCGTTGGGCCAGGGGTGCAGTTCTTC.

The rearrangement joins TRBV28 to TRBJ1-1, with D tentatively TRBD1 (5 bases). CDR3 length: 15 residues. Trimming stripped 8 bases from V and 2 bases from J, with 18 bases between. Germline CDR1 reads MDHEN; CDR2 reads SYDVKM. The CDR3 sequence: CASASSAQGNTEAFF. The DNA for the CDR3 is TGTGCCAGCGCCTCATCAGCCCAGGGTAACACTGAAGCTTTCTTT.

The chain joins TRBV11-3 to TRBJ2-3; no definite D call. V was clipped by 8 bases and J by 2 bases, with 14 bases between them. From germline, CDR1 is SGHNT and CDR2 YENEEA. This CDR3 spans 14 amino acids. In DNA, the CDR3 is TGTGCCAGCTCCTGGTTCGGGTACACAGATACGCAGTATTTT. Protein: CASSWFGYTDTQYF.

The chain recombines TRBV19 with TRBJ1-2; D perhaps matches TRBD1 (6 bases). This CDR3 is 14 amino acids long. V dropped 2 bases and J dropped 6 bases, with 13 bases sitting between them. Per germline, CDR1 LNHDA and CDR2 SQIVND (reference sequence). CDR3: CASSIFSQGHGYTF. The CDR3 DNA sequence: TGTGCCAGTAGTATATTTTCACAGGGCCATGGCTACACCTTC.

The chain joins TRBV7-8 to TRBJ1-1, with D possibly matching TRBD1 (5 bases). The germline V gene encodes CDR1 SGHVS and CDR2 FQNEAQ. V was pared by 4 bases and J by 9 bases, with 18 bases between. The CDR3 spans 14 residues. The CDR3 here is CASSSGYGTGKAFF. DNA of the CDR3: TGTGCCAGCAGCTCTGGGTATGGGACGGGAAAAGCTTTCTTT.

The J gene is TRBJ1-1, the V gene TRBV5-1; D is unclear. The CDR3 totals 15 residues. CDR1 SGHRS and CDR2 YFSETQ come from the germline V gene. Trimming cost V 2 bases and J 2 bases, with 13 bases left between them. CDR3 loop: CASSLEQDYNTEAFF. The DNA of the CDR3 is TGCGCCAGCAGCTTAGAGCAGGACTATAACACTGAAGCTTTCTTT.

The chain uses TRBV7-3 and TRBJ1-5; D is uncertain. This CDR3 has 16 residues. Trimming removed 2 bases at V and 5 bases at J, with 16 bases between. Germline values: CDR1 SGHTA, CDR2 FQGTGA. In nucleotides, the CDR3 is TGTGCCAGCAGCTTATACGACTCCTCGGTCGATCAGCCCCAGCATTTT. Its protein is CASSLYDSSVDQPQHF.

The chain joins TRBV4-1 to TRBJ2-3; D possibly corresponds to TRBD2 (6 bases). Deletions cut 3 bases from V and 0 bases from J, with 10 bases between. The CDR3 sequence is 15 residues long. The germline CDR1 and CDR2 sequences are MGHRA and YSYEKL. CDR3 in amino acids: CASSQTGTSTDTQYF. CDR3 bases: TGCGCCAGCAGCCAGACCGGGACTAGCACAGATACGCAGTATTTT.